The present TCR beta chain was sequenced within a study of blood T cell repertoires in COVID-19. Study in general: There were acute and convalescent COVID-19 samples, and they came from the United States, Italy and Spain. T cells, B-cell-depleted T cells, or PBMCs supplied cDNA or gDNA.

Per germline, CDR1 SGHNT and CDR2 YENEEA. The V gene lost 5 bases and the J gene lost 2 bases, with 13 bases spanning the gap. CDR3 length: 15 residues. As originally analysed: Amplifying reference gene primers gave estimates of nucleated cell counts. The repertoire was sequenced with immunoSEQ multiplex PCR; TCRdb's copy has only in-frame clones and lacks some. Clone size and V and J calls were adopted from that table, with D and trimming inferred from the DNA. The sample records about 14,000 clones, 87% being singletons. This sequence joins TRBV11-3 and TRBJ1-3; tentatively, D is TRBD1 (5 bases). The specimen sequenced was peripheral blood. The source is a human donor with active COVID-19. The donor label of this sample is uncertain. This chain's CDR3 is CASSLRAAAGNTIYF. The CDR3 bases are TGTGCCAGCAGCCTCAGGGCGGCGGCTGGAAACACCATATATTTT.